The rows below give T cell receptor beta chains drawn from one sample of a study of shared T cell receptors in the human thymus. TCRdb's table, derived via immunoSEQ multiplex PCR, lists solely in-frame clones and lacks some. Of about 660,000 clones in the sample, over 75% were seen once. This sample also belongs to another study, concerning human thymus T cells.

The sample taken for sequencing was thymocytes. The origin of the receptors is a boy younger than two with a congenital heart defect. CDR3s include the opening cysteine and the closing phenylalanine or tryptophan. A D gene is named only where the DNA matches it firmly. Clone size, where shown, is once, few, many, or a class for clones that have expanded.

D: .; V: TRBV14; size: .; J: TRBJ1-4; DNA: TGTGCCAGCAGCCAAGATCCAGGGGTAGAACTGTTTTTT; CDR3: CASSQDPGVELFF
D: TRBD2; V: TRBV9; size: once; J: TRBJ2-3; DNA: TGTGCCAGCAGCGTAGCTTGGGGAGCGGGATTCCCCACAGATACGCAGTATTTT; CDR3: CASSVAWGAGFPTDTQYF
D: .; V: TRBV4-2; size: once; J: TRBJ1-6; DNA: TGTGCCAGCAGCCAAGATCCCAGGGCTTCAAGCTCCTATAATTCACCCCTCCACTTT; CDR3: CASSQDPRASSSYNSPLHF
D: .; V: TRBV28; size: .; J: TRBJ2-4; DNA: TGTGCCAGCAGTTTAAGGGGATGGGCCAAAAACATTCAGTACTTC; CDR3: CASSLRGWAKNIQYF
D: .; V: TRBV9; size: .; J: TRBJ1-1; DNA: TGTGCCAGCAGCGTAGAGGCAGGGGAGTCGTGGTTGTCTGAAGCTTTCTTT; CDR3: CASSVEAGESWLSEAFF
D: .; V: TRBV10-3; size: .; J: TRBJ2-7; DNA: TGTGCCACCAAGGGGGGGGGACCCTACGAGCAGTACTTC; CDR3: CATKGGGPYEQYF
D: TRBD1; V: TRBV15; size: .; J: TRBJ1-5; DNA: TGTGCCACCAGCAGAGATCCCCCAGGGGGGCGTAATCAGCCCCAGCATTTT; CDR3: CATSRDPPGGRNQPQHF
D: .; V: TRBV29-1; size: .; J: TRBJ1-1; DNA: TGCAGCGTTGTTTTTGGACAGATGATACTAAACACTGAAGCTTTCTTT; CDR3: CSVVFGQMILNTEAFF
D: TRBD2; V: TRBV5-1; size: .; J: TRBJ2-2; DNA: TGCGCCAGCAGCTTCGGGGTAGCGGGAGGCACCGGGGAGCTGTTTTTT; CDR3: CASSFGVAGGTGELFF
D: TRBD1; V: TRBV5-4; size: once; J: TRBJ1-1; DNA: TGTGCCAGCAGCTCCCGGACAGGACCTCTGAACACTGAAGCTTTCTTT; CDR3: CASSSRTGPLNTEAFF
D: TRBD1; V: TRBV28; size: .; J: TRBJ2-5; DNA: TGTGCCAGCAGTTACCGGGACAGACAAGAGACCCAGTACTTC; CDR3: CASSYRDRQETQYF
D: .; V: TRBV19; size: .; J: TRBJ1-2; DNA: TGTGCCAGTAGGTCACAGGGAACTGGCTACACCTTC; CDR3: CASRSQGTGYTF
D: TRBD2; V: TRBV7-8; size: .; J: TRBJ2-7; DNA: TGTGCCAGCAGCTTAGAGGAGCCGGGACTAGCGAAATACGAGCAGTACTTC; CDR3: CASSLEEPGLAKYEQYF
D: TRBD1; V: TRBV28; size: .; J: TRBJ2-7; DNA: TGTGCCAGCAGTTTTTCACCGGGACAGGTCAACTCCTACGAGCAGTACTTC; CDR3: CASSFSPGQVNSYEQYF
D: TRBD2; V: TRBV5-1; size: .; J: TRBJ2-1; DNA: TGCGCCAGCAGCCCTCTGACTAGCGGAACCAATGAGCAGTTCTTC; CDR3: CASSPLTSGTNEQFF
D: .; V: TRBV27; size: .; J: TRBJ1-5; DNA: TGTGCCAGCAGGGGGCAGGGGAGTCAGCCCCAGCATTTT; CDR3: CASRGQGSQPQHF
D: TRBD1; V: TRBV7-2; size: once; J: TRBJ2-3; DNA: TGTGCCAGCAGCCTCAAAAAGGACAGGGGGCCCACAGATACGCAGTATTTT; CDR3: CASSLKKDRGPTDTQYF
D: TRBD1; V: TRBV6-1; size: once; J: TRBJ1-5; DNA: TGTGCCAGCAGTGAAGTTCAGAGGACAGGGGCCGGTCAGCCCCAGCATTTT; CDR3: CASSEVQRTGAGQPQHF
D: .; V: TRBV5-8; size: few; J: TRBJ1-3; DNA: TGTGCCAGCAGCCGGGACACTGGAAACACCATATATTTT; CDR3: CASSRDTGNTIYF
D: TRBD1; V: TRBV27; size: .; J: TRBJ1-2; DNA: TGTGCCAGCACCCGAGGGGGACAGGGTACCCAAAACTATGGCTACACCTTC; CDR3: CASTRGGQGTQNYGYTF
D: .; V: TRBV4-1; size: once; J: TRBJ2-4; DNA: TGCGCCAGCAGCCTAGTCACAGGGTCTATAACCAAAAACATTCAGTACTTC; CDR3: CASSLVTGSITKNIQYF
D: .; V: TRBV4-3; size: .; J: TRBJ2-3; DNA: TGCGCCAGCAGCCAAGTTCACGGGAGTCCCAGCACAGATACGCAGTATTTT; CDR3: CASSQVHGSPSTDTQYF
D: .; V: TRBV7-2; size: .; J: TRBJ1-5; DNA: TGTGCCAGCAGCGCTACAGGGCCGGGCAATCAGCCCCAGCATTTT; CDR3: CASSATGPGNQPQHF
D: TRBD1; V: TRBV12-5; size: .; J: TRBJ2-1; DNA: TGTGCTAGTGGCTCAATACAGGGGCGTGCCAATAATGAGCAGTTCTTC; CDR3: CASGSIQGRANNEQFF
D: .; V: TRBV20-1; size: .; J: TRBJ2-5; DNA: TGCAGTGCTAGAGGGTGGGGGCTCCAGTACTTC; CDR3: CSARGWGLQYF
D: TRBD1; V: TRBV5-1; size: .; J: TRBJ2-1; DNA: TGCGCCAGCTCGAAGCCGGGACAGGAATACAATGAGCAGTTCTTC; CDR3: CASSKPGQEYNEQFF
D: TRBD2; V: TRBV2; size: once; J: TRBJ2-7; DNA: TGTGCCAGCAGTGACAGCGGGAGGAAGTACTTC; CDR3: CASSDSGRKYF
D: TRBD2; V: TRBV30; size: .; J: TRBJ2-7; DNA: TGTGCCTGGAGTGTACATATTAAAGCTAGCGGGAGGGCCACTACCTACGAGCAGTACTTC; CDR3: CAWSVHIKASGRATTYEQYF
D: TRBD1; V: TRBV28; size: .; J: TRBJ1-5; DNA: TGTGCCAGCAGTCCACCGGGACAGGGCCGACCCTATAGCAATCAGCCCCAGCATTTT; CDR3: CASSPPGQGRPYSNQPQHF
D: .; V: TRBV27; size: .; J: TRBJ2-7; DNA: TGTGCCGCGGGACGCTTCAGCTCCTACGAGCAGTACTTC; CDR3: CAAGRFSSYEQYF
D: TRBD1; V: TRBV30; size: .; J: TRBJ1-2; DNA: TGTGCCTGGAGTCTTAGTAGGGGGCGGGATGGCTACACCTTC; CDR3: CAWSLSRGRDGYTF
D: TRBD1; V: TRBV27; size: .; J: TRBJ1-2; DNA: TGTGCCAGCACCCCCTGGGGGAAGACGACAGGGAGCTATGGCTACACCTTC; CDR3: CASTPWGKTTGSYGYTF
D: .; V: TRBV7-2; size: .; J: TRBJ2-7; DNA: TGTGCCAGCAGCCCCAGACGACAAAAATCCTACGAGCAGTACTTC; CDR3: CASSPRRQKSYEQYF
D: .; V: TRBV28; size: .; J: TRBJ1-4; DNA: TGTGCCAGCACCCTCAGAGGAGAAAAACTGTTTTTT; CDR3: CASTLRGEKLFF
D: .; V: TRBV28; size: once; J: TRBJ2-4; DNA: TGTGCCAGCAGCCTTATCGGGTGTTTGGTGGGGCACCTGATGACCAAAAACATTCAGTACTTC; CDR3: CASSLIGCLVGHLMTKNIQYF
D: .; V: TRBV7-9; size: .; J: TRBJ2-3; DNA: TGTGCCAGCAGCCCCAGGGTGGATACGCAGTATTTT; CDR3: CASSPRVDTQYF
D: TRBD1; V: TRBV27; size: .; J: TRBJ1-5; DNA: TGTGCCAGCAGTGGGGGACAGAATGATCAGCCCCAGCATTTT; CDR3: CASSGGQNDQPQHF
D: .; V: TRBV28; size: once; J: TRBJ2-5; DNA: TGTGCCAGCAGGACAGGTGGGGAGACCCAGTACTTC; CDR3: CASRTGGETQYF
D: .; V: TRBV7-2; size: .; J: TRBJ1-3; DNA: TGTGCCAGCAGCTTAGGGGGCAGGCCTCTTCTAGGAAACACCATATATTTT; CDR3: CASSLGGRPLLGNTIYF
D: .; V: TRBV5-4; size: .; J: TRBJ2-7; DNA: TGTGCCAGCAGCTTGGGCCAGGCCCCGGTGCAGCAGTACTTC; CDR3: CASSLGQAPVQQYF
D: TRBD1; V: TRBV15; size: .; J: TRBJ2-1; DNA: TGTGCCACCAGCAGAAGACGACAGGGGGCGAATGAGCAGTTCTTC; CDR3: CATSRRRQGANEQFF
D: TRBD1; V: TRBV11-2; size: .; J: TRBJ2-3; DNA: TGTGCCAGCAGCCAAGACGGGACAGCTACAGATACGCAGTATTTT; CDR3: CASSQDGTATDTQYF
D: TRBD1; V: TRBV4-3; size: .; J: TRBJ1-1; DNA: TGCGCCAGCAGCCTTGGACAGGGACCCACTGAAGCTTTCTTT; CDR3: CASSLGQGPTEAFF
D: .; V: TRBV4-1; size: .; J: TRBJ2-1; DNA: TGCGCCAGCAGCCAAGTAGCCTCTGTCTCCTACAATGAGCAGTTCTTC; CDR3: CASSQVASVSYNEQFF
D: TRBD2; V: TRBV30; size: once; J: TRBJ2-1; DNA: TGTGCCTGGAGTGAACTAGCGGGCTTCTACTCCTACAATGAGCAGTTCTTC; CDR3: CAWSELAGFYSYNEQFF
D: .; V: TRBV5-8; size: .; J: TRBJ2-3; DNA: TGTGCCAGAGACAGGGGCGGGGGGGCCCTCACAGATACGCAGTATTTT; CDR3: CARDRGGGALTDTQYF
D: TRBD2; V: TRBV11-2; size: .; J: TRBJ2-7; DNA: TGTGCCAGCAGCTTAGGACTAGCGCTTACCCGATCCAGTCCGTACTTC; CDR3: CASSLGLALTRSSPYF
D: .; V: TRBV13; size: .; J: TRBJ2-3; DNA: TGTGCCAGCAGCTTAGACAGCCTTACAGATACGCAGTATTTT; CDR3: CASSLDSLTDTQYF
D: .; V: TRBV29-1; size: once; J: TRBJ2-7; DNA: TGCAGCGCCGAGGTTCAGGGCTCCTACGAGCAGTACTTC; CDR3: CSAEVQGSYEQYF
D: TRBD1; V: TRBV6-1; size: once; J: TRBJ2-1; DNA: TGTGCCACCACGAGACAGGGACGCTCCTACAATGAGCAGTTCTTC; CDR3: CATTRQGRSYNEQFF
D: TRBD2; V: TRBV14; size: .; J: TRBJ2-2; DNA: TGTGCCAGCAGCCACACTCCGGGACTGATAAGCGGGGCCGCGCGACGGACCGGGGAGCTGTTTTTT; CDR3: CASSHTPGLISGAARRTGELFF
D: .; V: TRBV10-3; size: .; J: TRBJ1-2; DNA: TGTGCCATCAGTGCCGAGCGGGACACCTCCAAAGGGATATTTAACTATGGCTACACCTTC; CDR3: CAISAERDTSKGIFNYGYTF
D: .; V: TRBV27; size: once; J: TRBJ2-1; DNA: TGTGCCAGCAGGTGGGACAAACAATACAATGAGCAGTTCTTC; CDR3: CASRWDKQYNEQFF
D: .; V: TRBV10-3; size: .; J: TRBJ1-2; DNA: TGTGCCATCAGTGTTACCCGACAGCATTTTAACTATGGCTACACCTTC; CDR3: CAISVTRQHFNYGYTF
D: TRBD2; V: TRBV4-3; size: few; J: TRBJ2-3; DNA: TGCGCCAGCAGACCCAGCACTAGCGGAGACACAGATACGCAGTATTTT; CDR3: CASRPSTSGDTDTQYF
D: TRBD2; V: TRBV7-9; size: .; J: TRBJ2-5; DNA: TGTGCCAGCAGCTCCCAAGCGGGAGCTTACTTC; CDR3: CASSSQAGAYF
D: TRBD1; V: TRBV9; size: .; J: TRBJ2-7; DNA: TGTGCCAGCAGCGGAGGGGGGGGACAGGGGGCTCCGGAGCAGTACTTC; CDR3: CASSGGGGQGAPEQYF
D: TRBD2; V: TRBV4-3; size: .; J: TRBJ2-1; DNA: TGCGCCAGCAGCCCGGGACTAGCGGGAGACAATGAGCAGTTCTTC; CDR3: CASSPGLAGDNEQFF
D: .; V: TRBV28; size: few; J: TRBJ1-1; DNA: TGTGCCAGCAGTTTGGAGGACGGCCTGAACACTGAAGCTTTCTTT; CDR3: CASSLEDGLNTEAFF